This T cell receptor beta chain is from a study of T cell changes during pregnancy in multiple sclerosis. The CDR3 runs 14 residues. Germline V gene sequence: CDR1 MDHEN, CDR2 SYDVKM. Trimming removed 6 bases at V and 6 bases at J, with 14 bases between. Generated by immunoSEQ multiplex PCR, the TCRdb table keeps only in-frame clones and is missing some. The sample consists of around 79,000 clones, approximately 90% of them appearing once. This sequence was found in a female donor with multiple sclerosis, enrolled in a pregnancy study. The chain is built from TRBV28 and TRBJ2-2, with a possible D match to TRBD2 (6 bases). The source was CD4+ T cells from peripheral blood mononuclear cells, collected in the second trimester of pregnancy. The CDR3 DNA sequence: TGTGCCAGCAGAACCCCGGGGGTATCCGGGGAGCTGTTTTTT. This codes for CASRTPGVSGELFF.